This T cell receptor (beta chain) was found in a study of CD8 T cells in Susac syndrome. The authors reverse transcribed about 0.5 to 1 ug RNA with random hexamers. TCRdb reprocessed the immunoSEQ multiplex PCR reads with MiXCR, giving one entry per CDR3 protein. This table holds some 170,000 distinct CDR3 sequences, roughly 94% found once. The specimen was CD4+ T cells from PBMCs. The source is a human donor with multiple sclerosis.

CDR3: CAWSDRYEQFF. CDR3 coding DNA: TGTGCCTGGAGTGACCGGTATGAGCAGTTCTTC. The genes are TRBV30 and TRBJ2-1; D not resolved. This CDR3 spans 11 amino acids. CDR1 is GTSNPN, CDR2 SVGIG, per germline (reference sequence). The V gene lost 1 base and the J gene lost 8 bases, with 6 bases spanning the gap.